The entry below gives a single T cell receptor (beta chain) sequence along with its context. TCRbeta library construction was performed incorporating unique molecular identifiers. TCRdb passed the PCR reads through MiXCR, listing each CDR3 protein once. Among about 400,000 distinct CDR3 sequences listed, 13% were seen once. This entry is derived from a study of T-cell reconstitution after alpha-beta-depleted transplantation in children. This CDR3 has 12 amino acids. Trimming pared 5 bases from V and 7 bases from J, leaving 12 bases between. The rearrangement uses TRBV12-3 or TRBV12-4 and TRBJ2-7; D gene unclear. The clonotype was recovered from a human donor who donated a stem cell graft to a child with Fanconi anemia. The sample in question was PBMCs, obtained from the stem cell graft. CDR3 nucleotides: TGTGCCAGCAGTGAGGACCAAAGGGAGCAGTACTTC. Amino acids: CASSEDQREQYF.